This T cell receptor (beta chain) was sequenced during a study of PD-L1 blockade in urothelial cancer. Across the study: Samples came from 3 weeks, at the second dose, and 6 weeks into treatment. Blood samples contained a median about 130,000 T cells. Study-wide findings and caveats: The study found that durable-benefit patients expanded tumor-associated blood clones more at 3 weeks.

In the case of this clone: Its antigen is as yet unknown.

Time point: pretreatment peripheral blood. The protocol was immunoSEQ multiplex PCR, while the TCRdb copy is restricted to in-frame clones and leaves out a portion. The sample shows 35,000 or so clones, under 90% of them seen only once. The clonotype comes from a man in his fifties or sixties with urothelial cancer. This material consisted of PBMCs, taken around atezolizumab (anti-PD-L1) treatment.

The CDR3 is CASRLSVDTEQFF. DNA of the CDR3: TGTGCCAGCAGACTAAGCGTCGATACGGAGCAGTTCTTC. The chain uses TRBV6-4 and TRBJ2-1; D ambiguous. The V gene's germline CDR1 is MRHNA and CDR2 SNTAGT. CDR3 size: 13 residues. Trimming left V 6 bases short and J 10 bases short, with 16 bases between.